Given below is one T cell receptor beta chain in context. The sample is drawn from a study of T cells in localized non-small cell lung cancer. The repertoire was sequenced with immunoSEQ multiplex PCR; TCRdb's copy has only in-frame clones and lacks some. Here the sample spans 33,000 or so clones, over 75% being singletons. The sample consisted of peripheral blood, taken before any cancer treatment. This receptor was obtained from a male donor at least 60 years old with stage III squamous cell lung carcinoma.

CDR3: CASSLERGDTDTQYF. The CDR3 DNA reads as TGCGCCAGCAGCTTGGAACGGGGGGACACAGATACGCAGTATTTT. The V gene is TRBV5-1, the J gene TRBJ2-3, with 7 positions matching TRBD2. Unmatched junction bases numbered 3, after V lost 0 bases and J lost 2 bases. CDR1 is SGHRS and CDR2 is YFSETQ in the germline V gene. The CDR3 is made up of 15 amino acids.